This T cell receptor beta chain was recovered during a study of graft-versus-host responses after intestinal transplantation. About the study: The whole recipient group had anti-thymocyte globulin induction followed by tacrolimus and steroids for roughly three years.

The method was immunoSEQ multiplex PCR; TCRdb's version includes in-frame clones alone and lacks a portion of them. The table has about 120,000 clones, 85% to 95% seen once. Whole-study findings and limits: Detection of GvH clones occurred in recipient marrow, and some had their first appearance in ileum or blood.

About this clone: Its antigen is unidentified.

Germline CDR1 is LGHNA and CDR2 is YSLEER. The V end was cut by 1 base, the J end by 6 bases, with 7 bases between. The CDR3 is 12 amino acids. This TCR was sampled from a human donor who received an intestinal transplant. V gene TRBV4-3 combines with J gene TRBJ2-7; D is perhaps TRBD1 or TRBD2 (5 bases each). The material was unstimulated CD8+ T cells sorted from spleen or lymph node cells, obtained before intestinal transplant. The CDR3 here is CASSQAGPEQYF. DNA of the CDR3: TGCGCCAGCAGCCAAGCGGGGCCCGAGCAGTACTTC.